These 8 T cell receptor beta chains originate from one sample sequenced in a study of T cells in Graves' hyperthyroidism and ophthalmopathy. From RNA transcripts, TCR beta CDR3 regions were amplified. In the first-round RT-PCR of the TCR CDR3, the HTBI primer set was used. Using its own MiXCR run on the multiplex PCR reads, TCRdb lists one record per CDR3 protein. Counted here are 450,000 to 550,000 distinct CDR3 sequences, 24% occurring once; the ten biggest clones make up 11%. Sample: blood. All receptors come from a woman aged 30 to 39 with Graves' ophthalmopathy.

The V call is TRBV20-1, the J call TRBJ2-5, with 11 bases fitting TRBD2. J was trimmed by 4 bases and V by 6 bases; bases with no gene match: 7. From germline, CDR1 is DFQATT and CDR2 SNEGSKA (reference sequence). The CDR3 covers 14 residues. The CDR3 DNA follows: TGCAGTGCAACGACTAGCGGGGTGGGAGAGACCCAGTACTTC. Protein product: CSATTSGVGETQYF.

At least ten counts were recorded for this clonotype. The V call is TRBV5-6, the J call TRBJ1-1; no definite D call. The CDR3 loop spans 14 amino acids. Per germline, CDR1 SGHDT and CDR2 YYEEEE. V gave up 0 bases and J gave up 1 base, with 7 bases separating them. CDR3 nucleotide sequence: TGTGCCAGCAGCTTGGTCATGGGGAACACTGAAGCTTTCTTT. Its protein product is CASSLVMGNTEAFF.

There are many counts of this clonotype. The CDR3 nucleotides are TGTGCCAGCAGCTCCGCGGCAGGCCAACAAGAGACCCAGTACTTC. Its translation: CASSSAAGQQETQYF. The chain recombines TRBV14 with TRBJ2-5, with D unresolved. This CDR3 contains 15 residues. Germline V lookup: CDR1 SGHDN, CDR2 FVKESK. Trimming pared 5 bases from V and 2 bases from J, leaving 15 bases between.

The table lists this clonotype with many counts. The chain recombines TRBV10-3 with TRBJ1-2; D uncertain. Germline V CDR1 and CDR2: ENHRY, SYGVKD. V dropped 5 bases and J dropped 7 bases, with 14 bases sitting between them. There are 13 residues in the CDR3. The CDR3 nucleotides read TGTGCCATCAGTCCAGACACCGGACCTGGCTACACCTTC. Its protein is CAISPDTGPGYTF.

This clonotype was observed at least ten times. V usage is TRBV24-1 and J usage is TRBJ1-1; perhaps TRBD1 as D (5 bases). The germline gives CDR1 KGHDR, CDR2 SFDVKD. CDR3 length: 13 residues. Between the trimmed V and J ends, which lost 9 bases and 2 bases, there was a span of 12 bases. The CDR3 loop reads CATVPGNNTEAFF. For the CDR3, the DNA is TGTGCCACCGTTCCAGGGAACAACACTGAAGCTTTCTTT.

This clonotype was observed a few times. The chain recombines TRBV9 with TRBJ1-1; TRBD1 aligns across 9 bases. The CDR3 totals 15 residues. J lost 7 bases, V lost 3 bases, and 10 bases had no gene match. Germline loops: CDR1 SGDLS, CDR2 YYNGEE. DNA of the CDR3: TGTGCCAGCAGCGGGGACAGGGATTCTCCCTATGAAGCTTTCTTT. Translating gives CASSGDRDSPYEAFF.

In this sample, this clonotype turned up many times. The chain joins TRBV7-3 to TRBJ2-7; no reliable D call. This CDR3 has 13 amino acids. The germline V and J ends were trimmed by 5 bases and 3 bases, with 11 bases remaining between them. Germline V lookup: CDR1 SGHTA, CDR2 FQGTGA. DNA for the CDR3: TGTGCCAGCAGCGCAACGATAGACTACGAGCAGTACTTC. Amino acid sequence: CASSATIDYEQYF.

In this sample, this clonotype turned up many times. The chain links TRBV27 to TRBJ2-7; D is perhaps TRBD1 (5 bases). The CDR3 is 15 amino acids. Per germline, CDR1 MNHEY and CDR2 SMNVEV (reference sequence). Trimming cost V 3 bases and J 2 bases, with 14 bases left between them. The CDR3: CASSFSVGAAYEQYF. The CDR3, as DNA: TGTGCCAGCAGTTTCAGTGTAGGGGCAGCCTACGAGCAGTACTTC.